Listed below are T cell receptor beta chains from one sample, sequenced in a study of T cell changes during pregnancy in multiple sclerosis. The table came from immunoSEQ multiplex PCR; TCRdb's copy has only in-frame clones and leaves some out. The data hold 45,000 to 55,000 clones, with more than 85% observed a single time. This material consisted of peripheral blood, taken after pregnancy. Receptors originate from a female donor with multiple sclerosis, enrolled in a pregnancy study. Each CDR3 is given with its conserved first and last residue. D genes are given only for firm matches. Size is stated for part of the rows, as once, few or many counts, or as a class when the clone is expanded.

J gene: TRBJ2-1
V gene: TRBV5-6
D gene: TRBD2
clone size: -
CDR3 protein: CASSGWRGGSYNEQFF
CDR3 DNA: TGTGCCAGCAGCGGATGGCGGGGGGGCTCCTACAATGAGCAGTTCTTC

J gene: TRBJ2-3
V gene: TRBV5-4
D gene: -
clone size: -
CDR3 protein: CASSLLTADTQYF
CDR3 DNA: TGTGCCAGCAGCTTGTTAACAGCAGATACGCAGTATTTT

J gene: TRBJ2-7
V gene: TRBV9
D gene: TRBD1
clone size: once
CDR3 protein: CASSAGTGTLEQYF
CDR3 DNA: TGTGCCAGCAGCGCCGGGACAGGGACGCTCGAGCAGTACTTC

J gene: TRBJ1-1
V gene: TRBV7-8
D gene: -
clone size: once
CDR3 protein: CASSLALRGRINMNTEAFF
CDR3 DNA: TGTGCCAGCAGCTTAGCCTTGAGAGGGCGGATTAACATGAACACTGAAGCTTTCTTT

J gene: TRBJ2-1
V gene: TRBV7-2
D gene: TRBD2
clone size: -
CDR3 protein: CASSKGLAYNEQFF
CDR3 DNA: TGTGCCAGCAGCAAAGGACTAGCCTACAATGAGCAGTTCTTC

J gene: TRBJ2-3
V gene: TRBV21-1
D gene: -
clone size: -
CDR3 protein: CASSKEAGGGDTQYF
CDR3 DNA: TGTGCCAGCAGCAAAGAGGCAGGGGGCGGTGATACGCAGTATTTT

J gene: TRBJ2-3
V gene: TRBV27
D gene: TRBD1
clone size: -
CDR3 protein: CASSSQQGDTQYF
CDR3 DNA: TGTGCCAGCAGTTCCCAACAGGGGGATACGCAGTATTTT

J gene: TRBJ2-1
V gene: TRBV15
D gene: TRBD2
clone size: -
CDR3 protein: CATSRGLAGRGNEQFF
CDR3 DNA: TGTGCCACCAGCAGGGGCCTAGCGGGGAGGGGCAATGAGCAGTTCTTC

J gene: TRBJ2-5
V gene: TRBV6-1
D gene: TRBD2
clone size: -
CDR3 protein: CASKISGGAGETQYF
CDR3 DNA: TGTGCCAGCAAGATTAGCGGGGGGGCAGGGGAGACCCAGTACTTC

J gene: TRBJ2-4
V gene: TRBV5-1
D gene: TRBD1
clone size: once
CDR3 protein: CASSTGQGDKNIQYF
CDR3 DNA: TGCGCCAGCAGCACGGGACAGGGAGACAAAAACATTCAGTACTTC

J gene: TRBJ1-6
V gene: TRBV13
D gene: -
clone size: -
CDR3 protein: CASSLSRQGNSPLHF
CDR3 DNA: TGTGCCAGCAGCTTAAGTCGTCAGGGCAATTCACCCCTCCACTTT

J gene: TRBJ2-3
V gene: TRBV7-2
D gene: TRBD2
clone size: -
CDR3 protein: CASSPRGGALTDTQYF
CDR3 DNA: TGTGCCAGCAGCCCTCGCGGGGGGGCTCTCACAGATACGCAGTATTTT

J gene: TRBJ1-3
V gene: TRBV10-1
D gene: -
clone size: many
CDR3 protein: CASRQGGNTIYF
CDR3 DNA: TGCGCCAGCAGACAGGGTGGAAACACCATATATTTT

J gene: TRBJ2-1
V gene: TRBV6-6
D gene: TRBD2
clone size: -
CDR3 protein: CASSYGTSGAEAFF
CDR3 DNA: TGTGCCAGCAGTTACGGGACTAGCGGGGCAGAGGCGTTCTTC

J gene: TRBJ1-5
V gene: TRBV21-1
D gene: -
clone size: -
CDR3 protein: CASTSGDGNQPQHF
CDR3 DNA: TGTGCCAGCACTTCAGGGGATGGCAATCAGCCCCAGCATTTT

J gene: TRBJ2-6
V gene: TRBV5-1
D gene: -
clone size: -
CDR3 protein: CASSLLAFQANVLTF
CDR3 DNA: TGCGCCAGCAGCTTGTTGGCCTTTCAGGCCAACGTCCTGACTTTC

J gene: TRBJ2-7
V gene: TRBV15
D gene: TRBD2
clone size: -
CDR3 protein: CATSTGTSYEQYF
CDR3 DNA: TGTGCCACCAGTACCGGGACTAGCTACGAGCAGTACTTC

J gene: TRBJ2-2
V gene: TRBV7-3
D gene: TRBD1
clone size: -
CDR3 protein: CASSSDRGRLQGTGELFF
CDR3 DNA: TGTGCCAGCAGCTCGGACAGGGGGCGTCTTCAGGGGACCGGGGAGCTGTTTTTT

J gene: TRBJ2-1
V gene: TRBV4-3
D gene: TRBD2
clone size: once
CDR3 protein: CASTPAGGLNEQFF
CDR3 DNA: TGCGCCAGCACCCCGGCGGGGGGGCTCAATGAGCAGTTCTTC

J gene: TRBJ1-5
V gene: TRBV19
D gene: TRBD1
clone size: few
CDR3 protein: CASSLRQGGQPQHF
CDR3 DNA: TGTGCCAGTAGTTTGCGACAGGGGGGTCAGCCCCAGCATTTT

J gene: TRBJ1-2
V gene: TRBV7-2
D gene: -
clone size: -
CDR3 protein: CASSLEHRTYGYTF
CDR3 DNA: TGTGCCAGCAGCTTAGAGCACAGAACTTATGGCTACACCTTC

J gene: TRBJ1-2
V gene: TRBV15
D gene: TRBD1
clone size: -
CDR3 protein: CATSHRQGDLYGYTF
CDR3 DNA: TGTGCCACCAGCCACCGACAGGGGGACCTCTATGGCTACACCTTC

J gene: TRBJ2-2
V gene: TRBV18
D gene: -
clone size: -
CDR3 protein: CASSPWTGRDTGELFF
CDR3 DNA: TGTGCCAGCTCACCCTGGACAGGGAGGGACACCGGGGAGCTGTTTTTT

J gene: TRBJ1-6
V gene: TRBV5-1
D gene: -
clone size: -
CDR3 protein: CASSFEGPHHYNSPLHF
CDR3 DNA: TGCGCCAGCAGCTTCGAGGGCCCACACCACTATAATTCACCCCTCCACTTT

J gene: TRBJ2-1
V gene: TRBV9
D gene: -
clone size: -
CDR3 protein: CASSGTGPWGNEQFF
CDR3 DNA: TGTGCCAGCAGCGGCACAGGGCCTTGGGGCAATGAGCAGTTCTTC

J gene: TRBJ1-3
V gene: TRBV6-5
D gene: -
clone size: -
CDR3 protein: CASSYGGIGGNTIYF
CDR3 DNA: TGTGCCAGCAGTTACGGAGGGATAGGAGGAAACACCATATATTTT

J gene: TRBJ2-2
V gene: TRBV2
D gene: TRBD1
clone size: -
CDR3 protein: CASSGTGDTGELFF
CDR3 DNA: TGTGCCAGCAGCGGGACAGGGGACACCGGGGAGCTGTTTTTT

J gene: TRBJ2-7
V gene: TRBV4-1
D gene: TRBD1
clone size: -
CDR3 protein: CASSQEGPGQGPYEQYF
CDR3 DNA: TGCGCCAGCAGCCAGGAAGGACCGGGACAGGGCCCCTACGAGCAGTACTTC

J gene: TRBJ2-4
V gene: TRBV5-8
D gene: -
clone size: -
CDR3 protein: CASSPSGAKNIQYF
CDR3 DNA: TGTGCCAGCAGCCCCTCCGGGGCCAAAAACATTCAGTACTTC

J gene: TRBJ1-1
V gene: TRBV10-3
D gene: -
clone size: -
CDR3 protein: CAISDRSQGATEAFF
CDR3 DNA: TGTGCCATCAGTGATCGGTCGCAGGGCGCCACTGAAGCTTTCTTT

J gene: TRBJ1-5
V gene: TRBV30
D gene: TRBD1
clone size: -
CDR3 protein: CAWDRDRDQPQHF
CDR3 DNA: TGTGCCTGGGACCGGGACAGGGATCAGCCCCAGCATTTT

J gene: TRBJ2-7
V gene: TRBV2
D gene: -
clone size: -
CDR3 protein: CASSEKSGILSSYEQYF
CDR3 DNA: TGTGCCAGCAGTGAGAAATCAGGGATTTTGAGCTCCTACGAGCAGTACTTC

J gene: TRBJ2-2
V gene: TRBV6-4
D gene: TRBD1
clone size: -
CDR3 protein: CASSDSGGAAGELFF
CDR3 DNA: TGTGCCAGCAGTGACTCAGGGGGCGCGGCCGGGGAGCTGTTTTTT

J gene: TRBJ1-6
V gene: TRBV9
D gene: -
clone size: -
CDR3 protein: CASSPLGANNSPLHF
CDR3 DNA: TGTGCCAGCAGCCCCCTGGGGGCAAACAATTCACCCCTCCACTTT

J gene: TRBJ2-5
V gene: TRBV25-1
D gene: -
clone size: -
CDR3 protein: CASSEAGPQETQYF
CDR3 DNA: TGTGCCAGCAGTGAAGCAGGGCCACAAGAGACCCAGTACTTC

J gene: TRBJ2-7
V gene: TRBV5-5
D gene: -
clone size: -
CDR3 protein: CASSLGPHRETYEQYF
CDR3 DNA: TGTGCCAGCAGCTTAGGGCCCCACAGGGAAACCTACGAGCAGTACTTC

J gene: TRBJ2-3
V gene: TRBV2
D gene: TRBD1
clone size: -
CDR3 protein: CASRAGSGTGRSDTQYF
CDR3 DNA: TGTGCCAGCAGGGCCGGATCCGGGACAGGGAGGTCAGATACGCAGTATTTT

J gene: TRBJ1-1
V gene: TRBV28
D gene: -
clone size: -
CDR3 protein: CASSIRTATRGSNTEAFF
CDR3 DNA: TGTGCCAGCAGCATCAGGACCGCAACCCGGGGTTCGAACACTGAAGCTTTCTTT